This entry concerns a single T cell receptor (beta chain). Original methodology: Reference gene primer amplification gave estimated nucleated cell counts. Produced via immunoSEQ multiplex PCR; TCRdb's table is partial and in-frame only. That table supplies the V and J calls and clone size; D and trimming were determined from the DNA. This table has about 250,000 clones, approximately 89% appearing once. The record originates from a study of blood T cell repertoires in COVID-19. On the study more broadly: Sites across the United States, Italy and Spain contributed samples from acute and convalescent COVID-19. In each case, the material was cDNA or gDNA derived from T cells, B-cell-depleted T cells, or PBMCs.

Trimming removed 1 base from V and 7 bases from J, with 16 bases in between. Germline CDR1 SGHNT, CDR2 YENEEA. This CDR3 is 15 amino acids long. V gene TRBV11-3 combines with J gene TRBJ2-5, with a possible D match to TRBD1 (8 bases). The receptor was isolated from a woman in her twenties or thirties with COVID-19, enrolled during active disease. The sequencing sample was made of peripheral blood. The CDR3 sequence: CASSLGTGGAGTQYF. In nucleotides, the CDR3 is TGTGCCAGCAGCTTAGGAACAGGGGGGGCCGGGACCCAGTACTTC. The full variable domain, completed using reference TRBV11-3 and TRBJ2-5, is EAGVVQSPRYKIIEKKQPVAFWCNPISGHNTLYWYLQNLGQGPELLIRYENEEAVDDSQLPKDRFSAERLKGVDSTLKIQPAELGDSAVYLCASSLGTGGAGTQYFGPGTRLLVL.